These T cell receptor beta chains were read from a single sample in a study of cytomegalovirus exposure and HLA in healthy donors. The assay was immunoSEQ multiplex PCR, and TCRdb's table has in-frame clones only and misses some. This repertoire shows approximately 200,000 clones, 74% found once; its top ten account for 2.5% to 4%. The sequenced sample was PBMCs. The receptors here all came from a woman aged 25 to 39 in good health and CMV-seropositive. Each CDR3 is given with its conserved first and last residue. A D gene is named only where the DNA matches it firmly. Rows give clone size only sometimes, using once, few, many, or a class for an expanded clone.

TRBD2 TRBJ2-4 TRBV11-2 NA TGTGCCAGCAGCTTGAATAGCGGGCCCAAAAACATTCAGTACTTC CASSLNSGPKNIQYF
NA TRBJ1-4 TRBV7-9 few TGTGCCAGCAGCTCCCTGACAGGAATCTCGGAAAAACTGTTTTTT CASSSLTGISEKLFF
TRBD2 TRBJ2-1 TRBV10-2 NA TGCGCCAGCAGTGGGGAACTAGCGGGGGGGGTTGAGCAGTTCTTC CASSGELAGGVEQFF
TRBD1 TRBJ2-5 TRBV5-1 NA TGCGCCAGCAGCCATGGGACAGGGCAAGAGACCCAGTACTTC CASSHGTGQETQYF
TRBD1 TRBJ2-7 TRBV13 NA TGTGCCAGCAGATATCGACAGGGCGAGCAGTACTTC CASRYRQGEQYF
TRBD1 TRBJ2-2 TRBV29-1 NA TGCAGCGTTGGAGGGGGACAGGGGGCTGCCGGGGAGCTGTTTTTT CSVGGGQGAAGELFF
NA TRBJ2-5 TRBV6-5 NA TGTGCCAGCAGTTACTCGGAACAGGAGACCCAGTACTTC CASSYSEQETQYF
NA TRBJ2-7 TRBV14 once TGTGCCAGCACTCTTTACGAGCAGTACTTC CASTLYEQYF
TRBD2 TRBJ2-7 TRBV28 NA TGTGCCACCAGCTGGCGCGGGAGTCCCTACGAGCAGTACTTC CATSWRGSPYEQYF
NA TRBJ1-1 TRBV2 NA TGTGCCAGCAGTGGGCAGGGATACACTGAAGCTTTCTTT CASSGQGYTEAFF
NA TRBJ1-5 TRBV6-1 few TGTGCCAGCAGTGACGGGGACATTTCCAATCAGCCCCAGCATTTT CASSDGDISNQPQHF
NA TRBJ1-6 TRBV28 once TGTGCCAGCAGTTTAACTGATTCACCCCTCCACTTT CASSLTDSPLHF
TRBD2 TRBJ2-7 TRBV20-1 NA TGCAGTGCCACGACTAGCGCCGAGCAGTACTTC CSATTSAEQYF
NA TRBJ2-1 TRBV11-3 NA TGTGCCAGCAGCGACTTGACTAGAAACGATGAGCAGTTCTTC CASSDLTRNDEQFF
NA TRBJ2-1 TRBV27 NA TGTGCCAGCAGTTTATGGTCGGGACTTACCTACAATGAGCAGTTCTTC CASSLWSGLTYNEQFF
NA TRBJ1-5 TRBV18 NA TGTGCCAGCTCTGGACAGAGCAATCAGCCCCAGCATTTT CASSGQSNQPQHF
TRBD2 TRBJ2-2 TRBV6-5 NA TGTGCCAGCGGCGGGAGGGCGAACACCGGGGAGCTGTTTTTT CASGGRANTGELFF
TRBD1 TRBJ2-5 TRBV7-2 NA TGTGCCAGCAGCTTAGCGTGGGGGACAGGGGGAGAGACCCAGTACTTC CASSLAWGTGGETQYF
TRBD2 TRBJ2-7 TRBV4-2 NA TGTGCCAGCAGCCAAGATGGGATAGCGGGAGGGTACGAGCAGTACTTC CASSQDGIAGGYEQYF
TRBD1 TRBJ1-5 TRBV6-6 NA TGTGCCAGCAGGGCAGGGGGAGGCGGCAATCAGCCCCAGCATTTT CASRAGGGGNQPQHF
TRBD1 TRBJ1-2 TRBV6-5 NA TGTGCCAGCAGTTACGGACAGGGCAACTATGGCTACACCTTC CASSYGQGNYGYTF
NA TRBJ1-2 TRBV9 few TGTGCCAGCAGCGTAGCATTTGGAGGGAACTATGGCTACACCTTC CASSVAFGGNYGYTF
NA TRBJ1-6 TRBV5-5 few TGTGCCAGCAGCTTGGATGGACAGTTTCCTGGTTCACCCCTCCACTTT CASSLDGQFPGSPLHF
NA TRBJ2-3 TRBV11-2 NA TGTGCCAGCAGCTCCTTAGCGGAAAGCACAGATACGCAGTATTTT CASSSLAESTDTQYF
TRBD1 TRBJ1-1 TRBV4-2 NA TGTGCCAGCACCAGGGGGGTTGAGTGGGACACTGAAGCTTTCTTT CASTRGVEWDTEAFF
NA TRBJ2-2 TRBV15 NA TGTGCCACCAGCAGAGCCTTTACAGAAAACACCGGGGAGCTGTTTTTT CATSRAFTENTGELFF
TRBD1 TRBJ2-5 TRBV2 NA TGTGCCAGCAGTGAAGCGGCAACAGGGGGCGTAGGAAAGACCCAGTACTTC CASSEAATGGVGKTQYF
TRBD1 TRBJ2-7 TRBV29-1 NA TGCAGCGCTCGGGGACAGGGCTTAGGCTACGAGCAGTACTTC CSARGQGLGYEQYF
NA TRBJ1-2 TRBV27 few TGTGCCAGCAGTTTTGAGGGTAACTATGGCTACACCTTC CASSFEGNYGYTF
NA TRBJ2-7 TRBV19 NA TGTGCCAGTTCCTACAGGGTGGCGGACGAGCAGTACTTC CASSYRVADEQYF
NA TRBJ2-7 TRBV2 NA TGTGCCAGCAGTGAAGCGCGGGGGCTCGGGGTCCACCCGAACTACGAGCAGTACTTC CASSEARGLGVHPNYEQYF
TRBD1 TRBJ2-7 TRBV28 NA TGTGCCAGCAGTTACAGGGGCTTACGCTCCTACGAGCAGTACTTC CASSYRGLRSYEQYF
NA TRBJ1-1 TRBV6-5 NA TGTGCCAGCGAGCGACAGGTAGGAGAGAGAGCTTTCTTT CASERQVGERAFF
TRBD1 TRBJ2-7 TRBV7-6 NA TGTGCCAGCAGCAAGGGACAGGGGGCCGGCGAGCAGTACTTC CASSKGQGAGEQYF
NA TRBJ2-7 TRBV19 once TGTGCCAGTAGCCCAATCAGGGGTTCCTACTACGAGCAGTACTTC CASSPIRGSYYEQYF
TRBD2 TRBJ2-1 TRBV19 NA TGTGCCAGTAGTATTTGGCAGGGACTAGCGGGAGACGAGCAGTTCTTC CASSIWQGLAGDEQFF
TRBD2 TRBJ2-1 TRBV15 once TGTGCCACCAGCATCGGGGGAGGGCCCCCGAGGAACAATGAGCAGTTCTTC CATSIGGGPPRNNEQFF
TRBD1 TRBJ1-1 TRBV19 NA TGTGCCAGTAGTTGGGGACAGACTGAAGCTTTCTTT CASSWGQTEAFF
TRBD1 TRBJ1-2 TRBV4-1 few TGCGCCAGCAGCCACACGACAGGGGGAGCTGGGTATGGCTACACCTTC CASSHTTGGAGYGYTF
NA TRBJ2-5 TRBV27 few TGTGCCAGCAGTAAGGGGGGGCGGGAGACCCAGTACTTC CASSKGGRETQYF
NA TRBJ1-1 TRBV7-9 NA TGTTCCAGCAGACCTATCAAATCCGGGGGGGAGCGGAACACTGAAGCTTTCTTT CSSRPIKSGGERNTEAFF
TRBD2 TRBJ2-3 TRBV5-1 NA TGCGCCAGCAGCAGCGGGACTAGCACAGATACGCAGTATTTT CASSSGTSTDTQYF
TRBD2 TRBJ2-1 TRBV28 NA TGTGCCAGCAGTACCCGGGTAGCGGGATTCTACAATGAGCAGTTCTTC CASSTRVAGFYNEQFF
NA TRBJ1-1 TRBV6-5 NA TGTGCCAGCAGCCCCCCGGGACAAGGATGGGCTTTCTTT CASSPPGQGWAFF